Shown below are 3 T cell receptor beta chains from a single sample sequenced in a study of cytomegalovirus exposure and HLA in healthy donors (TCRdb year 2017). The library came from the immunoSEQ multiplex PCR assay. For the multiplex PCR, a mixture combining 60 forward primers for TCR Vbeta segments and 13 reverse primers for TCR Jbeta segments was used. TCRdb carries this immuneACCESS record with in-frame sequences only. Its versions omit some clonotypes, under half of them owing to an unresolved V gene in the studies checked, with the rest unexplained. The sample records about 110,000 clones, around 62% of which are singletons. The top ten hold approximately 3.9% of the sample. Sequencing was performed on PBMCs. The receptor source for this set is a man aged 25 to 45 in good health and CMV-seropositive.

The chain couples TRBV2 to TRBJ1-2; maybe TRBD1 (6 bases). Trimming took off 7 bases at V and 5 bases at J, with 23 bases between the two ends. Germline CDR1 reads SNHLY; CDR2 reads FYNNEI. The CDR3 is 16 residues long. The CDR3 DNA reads TGTGCCAGCACCGGAAGAGGGGGGGTATCTTTATATGGCTACACCTTC. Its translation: CASTGRGGVSLYGYTF.

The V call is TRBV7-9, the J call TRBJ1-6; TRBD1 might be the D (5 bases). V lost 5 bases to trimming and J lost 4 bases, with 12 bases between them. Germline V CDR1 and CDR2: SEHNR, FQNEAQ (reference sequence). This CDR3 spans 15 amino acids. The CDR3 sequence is CASSPHGGYNSPLHF. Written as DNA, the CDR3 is TGTGCCAGCAGCCCTCACGGGGGTTATAATTCACCCCTCCACTTT. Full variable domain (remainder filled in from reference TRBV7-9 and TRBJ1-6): DTGVSQNPRHKITKRGQNVTFRCDPISEHNRLYWYRQTLGQGPEFLTYFQNEAQLEKSRLLSDRFSAERPKGSFSTLEIQRTEQGDSAMYLCASSPHGGYNSPLHFGNGTRLTVT.

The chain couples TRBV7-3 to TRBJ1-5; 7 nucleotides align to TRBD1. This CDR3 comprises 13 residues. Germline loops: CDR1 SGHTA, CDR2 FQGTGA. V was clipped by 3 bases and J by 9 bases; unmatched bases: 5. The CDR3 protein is CASSFQGGGPQHF. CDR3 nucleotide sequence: TGTGCCAGCAGCTTCCAGGGGGGTGGGCCCCAGCATTTT.